What follows are 14 T cell receptor beta chains derived from one specimen sequenced in a study of T cell responses to AZD1222 COVID-19 vaccine. Profiling relied on immunoSEQ multiplex PCR, and the TCRdb table lists in-frame clones only, not all of them. The sample consists of approximately 150,000 clones, roughly nine tenths of them appearing once. The sequencing used peripheral blood, collected on day 0 of AZD1222 vaccination. These receptors were obtained from an adult in good health.

The V call is TRBV5-1, the J call TRBJ1-3, with TRBD1 identical over 10 bases. Germline-derived CDR1 and CDR2 are SGHRS and YFSETQ. The CDR3 totals 18 residues. Trimming at V came to 4 bases and at J to 2 bases, leaving 12 bases not matched to a gene. CDR3 in DNA: TGCGCCAGCAGCACCGTGACAGGGGGCGTCGGGACTGGAAACACCATATATTTT. Amino acid sequence: CASSTVTGGVGTGNTIYF.

The chain links TRBV19 to TRBJ1-2; TRBD1 is a possible D gene (6 bases). Germline V lookup: CDR1 LNHDA, CDR2 SQIVND (reference sequence). Trimming removed 7 bases from V and 4 bases from J, with 13 bases in between. The CDR3 sequence is 13 residues long. CDR3 region: CASTRDKLYGYTF. The DNA of the CDR3 is TGTGCCAGTACACGGGACAAGCTCTATGGCTACACCTTC.

The chain's CDR3 is CASSYRQGTMNTEAFF. The CDR3 region has the DNA TGTGCCAGCAGTTATAGGCAGGGGACCATGAACACTGAAGCTTTCTTT. The chain carries TRBV27 and TRBJ1-1, with D tentatively TRBD1 (6 bases). The V gene's germline CDR1 is MNHEY and CDR2 SMNVEV (reference sequence). This CDR3 comprises 16 residues. V was trimmed by 4 bases and J by 0 bases, leaving 15 bases between them.

This sequence joins TRBV5-8 and TRBJ1-1; a weak D match, TRBD1 (6 bases). V lost 4 bases and J 4 bases, leaving 14 bases between the germline ends. CDR3 length equals 14 residues. Per germline, CDR1 SGHTS and CDR2 YDEGEE. CDR3 residues: CASSAGGGRTEAFF. Written as DNA, the CDR3 is TGTGCCAGCAGCGCCGGGGGGGGCCGCACTGAAGCTTTCTTT.

V gene TRBV3-1 (or the pseudogene TRBV3-2) combines with J gene TRBJ1-2; 8 bases align to TRBD1. The V and J ends lost 4 bases and 2 bases, in that order; junction bases with no gene match: 6. The length of the CDR3 is 15 residues. Germline lookup yields CDR1 LGHDT and CDR2 YNNKEL (reference sequence). CDR3 amino acids: CASSPGQGKNYGYTF. In DNA, the CDR3 is TGTGCCAGCAGCCCTGGACAGGGAAAAAACTATGGCTACACCTTC.

The J gene is TRBJ2-7, the V gene TRBV3-1 (or the pseudogene TRBV3-2), with 11 bases identical to TRBD2. The V and J ends lost 2 bases and 0 bases, in that order; junction bases with no gene match: 3. This CDR3 region has 16 residues. From germline, CDR1 is LGHDT and CDR2 YNNKEL (reference sequence). CDR3 sequence (DNA): TGTGCCAGCAGCCAACGTAGCGGGAGGGCCTCCTACGAGCAGTACTTC. Amino acids: CASSQRSGRASYEQYF.

The V and J genes are TRBV19 and TRBJ2-5, with D perhaps TRBD1 (5 bases). This CDR3 is built from 13 residues. The germline V and J ends were trimmed by 7 bases and 5 bases, with 14 bases remaining between them. Germline lookup yields CDR1 LNHDA and CDR2 SQIVND (reference sequence). CDR3 protein: CASKGDLAETQYF. In DNA, the CDR3 is TGTGCCAGTAAAGGGGATCTGGCGGAGACCCAGTACTTC.

This clone has just one count. The gene calls are TRBV29-1 and TRBJ1-1; D not resolved. CDR1 and CDR2 from the germline V gene are SQVTM and ANQGSEA. The CDR3 has 14 amino acids. V was trimmed by 8 bases and J by 5 bases, leaving 21 bases between them. The CDR3: CSTLWGNLRTEAFF. CDR3 nucleotides: TGCAGCACTCTCTGGGGAAATCTGAGGACTGAAGCTTTCTTT.

The table lists this clone with a count of one. CDR3: CASSPPGPPYQPQHF. The CDR3 DNA is TGTGCCAGCAGTCCCCCCGGTCCGCCGTACCAGCCCCAGCATTTT. V and J are TRBV28 and TRBJ1-5; D is unresolved. V was cut by 5 bases and J by 7 bases, with 18 bases left in between. CDR3 length: 15 residues. CDR1 is MDHEN and CDR2 is SYDVKM in the germline V gene.

The chain combines TRBV18 with TRBJ2-1; 11 bases align to TRBD2. The CDR3 sequence is 17 residues long. V was pared by 4 bases and J by 7 bases, with 12 bases of the junction left unmatched. Per the germline V gene, CDR1 is KGHSH and CDR2 is LQKENI. CDR3 coding DNA: TGTGCCAGCTCACTCAACTCCGGGACTAGCGGAGCGAATGAGCAGTTCTTC. Protein product: CASSLNSGTSGANEQFF.

V usage is TRBV29-1 and J usage is TRBJ1-1, with 9 nucleotides matching TRBD1. Germline lookup yields CDR1 SQVTM and CDR2 ANQGSEA. The length of the CDR3 is 15 residues. Losses at the gene ends were 2 bases for V and 5 bases for J; bases not matched to a gene: 9. CDR3 in amino acids: CSVERSTGGLTEAFF. The DNA of the CDR3 is TGCAGCGTTGAAAGGTCAACAGGGGGCTTAACTGAAGCTTTCTTT. Looking up the rest from reference TRBV29-1 and TRBJ1-1 gives the full variable domain: SAVISQKPSRDICQRGTSLTIQCQVDSQVTMMFWYRQQPGQSLTLIATANQGSEATYESGFVIDKFPISRPNLTFSTLTVSNMSPEDSSIYLCSVERSTGGLTEAFFGQGTRLTVV.

The genes are TRBV6-5 and TRBJ1-2; D is perhaps TRBD1 (5 bases). CDR1 and CDR2 from the germline V gene are MNHEY and SVGAGI. V shed 6 bases and J shed 2 bases, with 10 bases lying between them. The CDR3 spans 13 residues. CDR3 in amino acids: CASSRQTNYGYTF. Written as DNA, the CDR3 is TGTGCCAGCAGCCGACAGACCAACTATGGCTACACCTTC.

This chain uses TRBV27 with TRBJ1-5; 10 nucleotides align to TRBD1. The CDR3 is made up of 18 amino acids. Germline CDR1 reads MNHEY; CDR2 reads SMNVEV (reference sequence). J was trimmed by 0 bases and V by 5 bases; bases with no gene match: 10. This chain's CDR3 is CASSPPGTGAPSNQPQHF. The CDR3, as DNA: TGTGCCAGCAGTCCCCCCGGGACAGGGGCTCCTAGCAATCAGCCCCAGCATTTT.

This chain connects TRBV12-3 or TRBV12-4 to TRBJ1-1; D uncertain. The CDR3 contains 13 residues. The V and J ends lost 2 bases and 4 bases respectively, with 8 bases between them. The CDR3: CASSLTRGTEAFF. CDR3 in DNA: TGTGCCAGCAGTTTAACCCGAGGCACTGAAGCTTTCTTT.